Following are 11 T cell receptor beta chains from one sample sequenced in a study of T-cell memory formation after mild COVID-19. TCRdb passed the 5' RACE reads through MiXCR, listing each CDR3 protein once. In the table there are some 350,000 distinct CDR3 sequences, 13% of which are singletons. Sequencing used PBMCs or a T cell subset sorted from them (not recorded which). These receptors all come from a man between 18 and 29 years old who had mild COVID-19 (a few samples of this study predate the infection). Cell type and time point are not known.

This clonotype was observed a few times. The chain joins TRBV5-6 to TRBJ2-3, with 7 bases that match TRBD1. Germline V gene data show CDR1 as SGHDT and CDR2 as YYEEEE. This CDR3 contains 15 residues. With 3 bases clipped from V and 1 base from J, the junction kept 5 bases outside the gene matches. The CDR3 region has the DNA TGTGCCAGCAGCTCGGACAGGACTCGCACAGATACGCAGTATTTT. Translated: CASSSDRTRTDTQYF.

The gene calls are TRBV15 and TRBJ1-5, with D possibly matching TRBD1 (6 bases). Trimming left V 0 bases short and J 2 bases short, with 8 bases between. CDR3 length: 15 amino acids. Looked up from germline, CDR1 is LNHNV and CDR2 is YYDKDF (reference sequence). As DNA, the CDR3 is TGTGCCACCAGCAGAGAGGGGGCTGGCAATCAGCCCCAGCATTTT. It is translated as CATSREGAGNQPQHF. The complete variable domain, with remaining parts taken from reference TRBV15 and TRBJ1-5, reads DAMVIQNPRYQVTQFGKPVTLSCSQTLNHNVMYWYQQKSSQAPKLLFHYYDKDFNNEADTPDNFQSRRPNTSFCFLDIRSPGLGDTAMYLCATSREGAGNQPQHFGDGTRLSIL.

Only a few counts were recorded for this clonotype. CDR3 coding DNA: TGCGCCAGCAGAGGTATCCTTAACACTGAAGCTTTCTTT. Translated: CASRGILNTEAFF. The chain carries TRBV5-1 and TRBJ1-1; no clear D. Trimming left V 5 bases short and J 2 bases short, with 10 bases between. This CDR3 contains 13 residues. Per germline, CDR1 SGHRS and CDR2 YFSETQ.

This clonotype was detected a few times. The rearrangement links TRBV5-1 to TRBJ1-5; D is possibly TRBD1 (6 bases). V was cut by 1 base and J by 5 bases, with 13 bases left in between. The CDR3 extends over 15 amino acids. CDR1 is SGHRS and CDR2 is YFSETQ in the germline V gene. The CDR3 is CASSLWGAGDQPQHF. The CDR3 DNA sequence: TGCGCCAGCAGCTTGTGGGGGGCAGGAGATCAGCCCCAGCATTTT.

This clonotype occurred many times. The chain is built from TRBV5-1 and TRBJ2-5, with 11 positions matching TRBD2. This CDR3 has 15 residues. V shed 6 bases and J 5 bases; nucleotides not matched to a gene: 9. Germline V gives CDR1 SGHRS, CDR2 YFSETQ. CDR3 protein: CASMTSGVPGETQYF. The CDR3 DNA reads TGCGCCAGCATGACTAGCGGGGTCCCCGGGGAGACCCAGTACTTC.

This chain's CDR3 is CASSSTGAENQPQHF. CDR3 coding DNA: TGCGCCAGCAGTTCGACAGGGGCGGAGAATCAGCCCCAGCATTTT. The chain carries TRBV5-1 and TRBJ1-5; TRBD1 matches 8 bases. Germline V CDR1 and CDR2: SGHRS, YFSETQ. After removal of 5 bases from V and 4 bases from J, the junction contained 8 bases not matched to a gene. This CDR3 has 15 residues.

The chain uses TRBV5-1 and TRBJ1-5; possible D gene TRBD1, 5 bases. V lost 0 bases to trimming and J lost 4 bases, with 11 bases between them. This CDR3 has 15 amino acids. Germline CDR1 is SGHRS and CDR2 is YFSETQ. The CDR3 spells CASSLGGGWNQPQHF. The DNA for the CDR3 is TGCGCCAGCAGCTTGGGTGGGGGATGGAATCAGCCCCAGCATTTT.

The V gene is TRBV7-9, the J gene TRBJ1-2; 7 positions agree with TRBD1. Trimming cost V 8 bases and J 4 bases; bases outside gene matches: 13. The CDR3 spans 15 residues. Germline V gene lookup returns CDR1 SEHNR and CDR2 FQNEAQ (reference sequence). This chain's CDR3 is CASGDRQGSSYGYTF. The CDR3 DNA reads as TGTGCCAGCGGTGACCGACAGGGATCCTCCTATGGCTACACCTTC.

The chain uses TRBV5-1 and TRBJ2-1; 7 bases line up with TRBD1. This CDR3 comprises 16 residues. Trimming cost V 5 bases and J 8 bases; bases outside gene matches: 16. CDR1 and CDR2 from the germline V gene are SGHRS and YFSETQ. The CDR3 coding sequence is TGCGCCAGCAGTCTGGGCACGGACAGGCAGAGTTATGAGCAGTTCTTC. This codes for CASSLGTDRQSYEQFF.

Only a few counts were recorded for this clonotype. The CDR3 region has the DNA TGCGCCAGCAGCGTAGCGGGGCAAGAGACCCAGTACTTC. It specifies CASSVAGQETQYF. V usage is TRBV4-1 and J usage is TRBJ2-5, with 8 bases matching TRBD2. Germline V lookup: CDR1 MGHRA, CDR2 YSYEKL. The ends lost 5 bases at V and 2 bases at J; junction bases unmatched: 1. The CDR3 runs 13 residues.

This clonotype has only a few counts. The chain joins TRBV18 to TRBJ2-5, with TRBD1 matching 7 bases. This CDR3 region has 15 residues. The V segment lost 3 bases and the J segment 1 base; nucleotides outside the gene matches: 5. CDR1 KGHSH and CDR2 LQKENI come from the germline V gene. This chain's CDR3 is CASSPFRDSQETQYF. The DNA of the CDR3 is TGTGCCAGCTCACCGTTCCGGGACAGCCAAGAGACCCAGTACTTC.